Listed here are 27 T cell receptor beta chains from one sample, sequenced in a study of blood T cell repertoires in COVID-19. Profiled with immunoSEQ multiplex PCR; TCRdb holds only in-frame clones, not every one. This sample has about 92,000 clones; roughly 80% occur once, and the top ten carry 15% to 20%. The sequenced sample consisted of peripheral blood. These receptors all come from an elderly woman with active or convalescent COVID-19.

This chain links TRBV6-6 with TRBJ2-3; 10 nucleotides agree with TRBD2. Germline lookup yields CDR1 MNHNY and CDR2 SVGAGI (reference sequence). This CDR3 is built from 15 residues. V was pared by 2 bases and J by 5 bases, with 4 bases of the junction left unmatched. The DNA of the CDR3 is TGTGCCAGCAGTTACCTCGGGACTAGCGTAGATACGCAGTATTTT. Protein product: CASSYLGTSVDTQYF.

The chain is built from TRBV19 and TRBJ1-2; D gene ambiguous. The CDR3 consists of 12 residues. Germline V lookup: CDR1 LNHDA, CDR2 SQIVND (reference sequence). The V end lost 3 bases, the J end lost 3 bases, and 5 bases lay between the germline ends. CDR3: CASSIGDYGYTF. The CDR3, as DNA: TGTGCCAGTAGTATTGGAGACTATGGCTACACCTTC.

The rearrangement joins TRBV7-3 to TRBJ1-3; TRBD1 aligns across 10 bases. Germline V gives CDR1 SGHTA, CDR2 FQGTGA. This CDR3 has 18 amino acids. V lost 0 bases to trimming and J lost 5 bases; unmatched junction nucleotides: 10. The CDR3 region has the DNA TGTGCCAGCAGCTTAACGTCCTCCAAGGGACAGGGGAGAAACACCATATATTTT. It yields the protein CASSLTSSKGQGRNTIYF.

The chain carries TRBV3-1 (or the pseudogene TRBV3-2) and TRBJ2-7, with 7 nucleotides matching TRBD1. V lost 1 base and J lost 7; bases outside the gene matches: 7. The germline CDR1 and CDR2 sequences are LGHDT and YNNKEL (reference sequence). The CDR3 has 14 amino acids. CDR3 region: CASSQVWDSQEQYF. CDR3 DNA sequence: TGTGCCAGCAGCCAAGTTTGGGACAGTCAAGAGCAGTACTTC.

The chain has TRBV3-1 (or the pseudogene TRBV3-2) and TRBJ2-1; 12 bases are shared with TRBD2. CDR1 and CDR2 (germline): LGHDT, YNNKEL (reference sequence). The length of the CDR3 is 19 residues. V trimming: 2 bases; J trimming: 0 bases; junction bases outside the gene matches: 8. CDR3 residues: CASSQTRLAGESSYNEQFF. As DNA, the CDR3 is TGTGCCAGCAGCCAAACTAGACTAGCGGGGGAGAGCTCCTACAATGAGCAGTTCTTC.

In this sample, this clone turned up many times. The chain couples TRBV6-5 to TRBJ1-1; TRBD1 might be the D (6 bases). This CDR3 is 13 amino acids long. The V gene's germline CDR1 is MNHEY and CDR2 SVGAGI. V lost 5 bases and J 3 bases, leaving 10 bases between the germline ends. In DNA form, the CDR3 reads TGTGCCAGCAGTCAGGGGTTGGACACTGAAGCTTTCTTT. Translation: CASSQGLDTEAFF.

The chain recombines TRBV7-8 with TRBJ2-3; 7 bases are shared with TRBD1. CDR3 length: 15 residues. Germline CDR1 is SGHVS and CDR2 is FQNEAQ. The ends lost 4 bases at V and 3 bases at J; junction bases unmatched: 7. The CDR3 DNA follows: TGTGCCAGCAGCTCCCGACAGGGCGGGACAGATACGCAGTATTTT. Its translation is CASSSRQGGTDTQYF.

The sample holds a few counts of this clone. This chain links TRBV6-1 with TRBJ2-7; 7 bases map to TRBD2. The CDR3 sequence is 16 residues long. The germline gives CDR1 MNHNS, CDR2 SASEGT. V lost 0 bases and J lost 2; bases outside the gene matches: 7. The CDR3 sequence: CASSEAVSGVPYEQYF. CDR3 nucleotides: TGTGCCAGCAGTGAAGCTGTAAGCGGGGTACCCTACGAGCAGTACTTC.

The CDR3 nucleotides read TGCGCCAGCAGCCAGGAGGCAGGAGTACAGGGGGCGTTTCGTGGCTACACCTTC. Translation gives CASSQEAGVQGAFRGYTF. The rearrangement links TRBV4-3 to TRBJ1-2; 9 bases are a match to TRBD1. J lost 7 bases, V lost 3 bases, and 18 bases had no gene match. From germline, CDR1 is LGHNA and CDR2 YSLEER. CDR3 length: 18 amino acids.

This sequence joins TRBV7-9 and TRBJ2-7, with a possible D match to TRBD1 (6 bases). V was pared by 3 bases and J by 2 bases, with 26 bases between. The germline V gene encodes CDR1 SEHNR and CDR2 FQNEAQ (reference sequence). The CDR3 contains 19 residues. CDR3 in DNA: TGTGCCAGCAGCTTTAGTGGTGGTTGGCAAGGGGGACCAACCTACGAGCAGTACTTC. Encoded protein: CASSFSGGWQGGPTYEQYF. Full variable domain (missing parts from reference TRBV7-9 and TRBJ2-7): DTGVSQNPRHKITKRGQNVTFRCDPISEHNRLYWYRQTLGQGPEFLTYFQNEAQLEKSRLLSDRFSAERPKGSFSTLEIQRTEQGDSAMYLCASSFSGGWQGGPTYEQYFGPGTRLTVT.

CDR3: CASSQGREQGGFTEAFF. In DNA form, the CDR3 reads TGTGCCAGCAGCCAAGGGAGGGAACAGGGGGGTTTCACTGAAGCTTTCTTT. The chain employs TRBV3-1 (or the pseudogene TRBV3-2) and TRBJ1-1; TRBD1 matches 8 bases. The CDR3 sequence is 17 residues long. In germline, CDR1 is LGHDT, CDR2 YNNKEL (reference sequence). The V segment lost 1 base and the J segment 4 bases; nucleotides outside the gene matches: 11.

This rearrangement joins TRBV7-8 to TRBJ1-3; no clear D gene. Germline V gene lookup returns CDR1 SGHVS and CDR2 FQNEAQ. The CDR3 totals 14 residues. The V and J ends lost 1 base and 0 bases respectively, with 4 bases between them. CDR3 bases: TGTGCCAGCAGCTTAGAATACTCTGGAAACACCATATATTTT. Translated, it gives CASSLEYSGNTIYF.

CDR3 bases: TGCGCCAGCAGCCAAGCTGTAGAGGGGAGGACTAACTATGGCTACACCTTC. Its protein product is CASSQAVEGRTNYGYTF. The chain employs TRBV4-3 and TRBJ1-2, with a tentative D call TRBD1 (5 bases). The CDR3 consists of 17 residues. V shed 1 base and J shed 0 bases, with 15 bases lying between them. Germline-derived CDR1 and CDR2 are LGHNA and YSLEER.

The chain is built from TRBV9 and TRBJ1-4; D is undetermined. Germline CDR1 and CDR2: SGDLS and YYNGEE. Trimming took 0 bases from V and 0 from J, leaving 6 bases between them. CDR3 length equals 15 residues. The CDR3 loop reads CASSVVGATNEKLFF. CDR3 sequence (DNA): TGTGCCAGCAGCGTAGTCGGAGCAACTAATGAAAAACTGTTTTTT.

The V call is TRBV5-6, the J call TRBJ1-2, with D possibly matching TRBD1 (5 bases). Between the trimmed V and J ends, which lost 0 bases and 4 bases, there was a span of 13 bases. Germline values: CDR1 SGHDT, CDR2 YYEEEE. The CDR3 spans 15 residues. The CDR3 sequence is CASSLDPGSVYGYTF. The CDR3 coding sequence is TGTGCCAGCAGCTTGGACCCAGGGTCGGTCTATGGCTACACCTTC.

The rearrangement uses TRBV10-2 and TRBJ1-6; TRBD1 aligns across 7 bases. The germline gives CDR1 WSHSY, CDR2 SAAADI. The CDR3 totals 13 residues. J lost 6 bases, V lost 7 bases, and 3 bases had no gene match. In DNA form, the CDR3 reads TGCGCCAGCACCGGGACAGTTAATTCACCCCTCCACTTT. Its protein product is CASTGTVNSPLHF.

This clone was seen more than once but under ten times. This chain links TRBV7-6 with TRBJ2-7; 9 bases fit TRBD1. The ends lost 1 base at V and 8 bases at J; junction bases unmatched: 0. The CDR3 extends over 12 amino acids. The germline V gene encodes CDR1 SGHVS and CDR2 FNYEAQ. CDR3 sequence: CASSLDRGQQYF. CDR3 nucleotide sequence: TGTGCCAGCAGCTTAGACAGGGGGCAGCAGTACTTC.

CDR3 nucleotides: TGTGCCAGCAGCCAACCGGGACAGGGGGGGTACGAGCAGTACTTC. It is translated as CASSQPGQGGYEQYF. This rearrangement joins TRBV7-9 to TRBJ2-7; 11 bases are shared with TRBD1. Unmatched junction bases numbered 7, after V lost 5 bases and J lost 4 bases. Germline V lookup: CDR1 SEHNR, CDR2 FQNEAQ (reference sequence). The CDR3 length is 15 residues. The whole variable domain, filled in from reference TRBV7-9 and TRBJ2-7, reads DTGVSQNPRHKITKRGQNVTFRCDPISEHNRLYWYRQTLGQGPEFLTYFQNEAQLEKSRLLSDRFSAERPKGSFSTLEIQRTEQGDSAMYLCASSQPGQGGYEQYFGPGTRLTVT.

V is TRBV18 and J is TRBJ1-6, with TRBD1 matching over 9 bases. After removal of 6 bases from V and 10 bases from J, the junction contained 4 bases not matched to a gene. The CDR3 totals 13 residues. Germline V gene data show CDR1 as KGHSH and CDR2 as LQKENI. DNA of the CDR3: TGTGCCAGCTCCCCTGGACAGGGGTCACCCCTCCACTTT. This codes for CASSPGQGSPLHF.

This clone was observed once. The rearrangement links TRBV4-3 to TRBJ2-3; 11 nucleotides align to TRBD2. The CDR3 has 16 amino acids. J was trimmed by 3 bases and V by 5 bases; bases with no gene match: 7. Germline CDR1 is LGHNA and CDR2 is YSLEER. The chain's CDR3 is CASSRRLAGSTDTQYF. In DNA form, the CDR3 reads TGCGCCAGCAGCAGACGACTAGCGGGATCTACAGATACGCAGTATTTT.

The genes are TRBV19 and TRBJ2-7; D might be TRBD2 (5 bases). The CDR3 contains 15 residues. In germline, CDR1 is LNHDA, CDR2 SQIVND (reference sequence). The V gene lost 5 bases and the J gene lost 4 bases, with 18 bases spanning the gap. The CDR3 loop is CASSSSGRVRYEQYF. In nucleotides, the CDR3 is TGTGCCAGTAGTTCTTCCGGGCGGGTCAGATACGAGCAGTACTTC.

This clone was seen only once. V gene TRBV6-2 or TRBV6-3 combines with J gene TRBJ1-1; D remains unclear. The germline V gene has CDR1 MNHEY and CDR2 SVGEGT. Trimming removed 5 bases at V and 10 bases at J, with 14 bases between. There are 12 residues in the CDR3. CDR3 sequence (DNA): TGTGCCAGCAGTATCGGGGTCCCCGGAGCTTTCTTT. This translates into CASSIGVPGAFF.

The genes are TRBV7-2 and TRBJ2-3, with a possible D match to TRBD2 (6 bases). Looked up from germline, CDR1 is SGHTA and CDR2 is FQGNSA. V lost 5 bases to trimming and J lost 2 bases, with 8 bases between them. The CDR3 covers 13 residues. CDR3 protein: CASSGDFTDTQYF. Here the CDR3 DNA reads TGTGCCAGCAGCGGGGACTTCACAGATACGCAGTATTTT.

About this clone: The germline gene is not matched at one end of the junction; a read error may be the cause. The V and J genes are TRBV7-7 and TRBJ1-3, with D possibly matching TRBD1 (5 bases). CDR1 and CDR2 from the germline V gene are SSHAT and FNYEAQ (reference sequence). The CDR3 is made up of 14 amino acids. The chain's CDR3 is CASSAGGAGNTIYF. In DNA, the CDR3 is TGTGCTAGCAGCGCCGGGGGGGCTGGAAACACCATATATTTT.

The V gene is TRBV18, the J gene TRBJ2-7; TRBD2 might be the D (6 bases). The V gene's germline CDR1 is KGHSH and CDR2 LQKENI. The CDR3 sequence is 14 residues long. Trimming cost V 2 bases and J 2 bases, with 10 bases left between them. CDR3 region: CASSPEAGAYEQYF. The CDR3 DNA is TGTGCCAGCTCACCAGAAGCGGGTGCCTACGAGCAGTACTTC.

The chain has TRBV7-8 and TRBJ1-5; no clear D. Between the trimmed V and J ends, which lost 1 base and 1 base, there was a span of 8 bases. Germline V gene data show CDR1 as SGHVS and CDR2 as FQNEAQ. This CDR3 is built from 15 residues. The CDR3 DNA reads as TGTGCCAGCAGCTTAGGGGCAAGAAGCAATCAGCCCCAGCATTTT. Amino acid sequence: CASSLGARSNQPQHF.

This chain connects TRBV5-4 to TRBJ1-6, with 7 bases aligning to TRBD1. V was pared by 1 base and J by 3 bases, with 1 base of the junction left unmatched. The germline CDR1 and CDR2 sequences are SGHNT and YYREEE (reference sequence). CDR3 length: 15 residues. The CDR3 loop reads CASSLPGGYNSPLHF. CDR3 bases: TGTGCCAGCAGCTTGCCAGGGGGCTATAATTCACCCCTCCACTTT.